This is a list of T cell receptor beta chains from one sample in a study of tumor-infiltrating lymphocytes in localized non-small cell lung cancer. The assay was immunoSEQ multiplex PCR, and TCRdb's table has in-frame clones only and misses some. This repertoire shows 5,500 to 8,000 clones, around three quarters found once; its top ten account for approximately 6.5%. Sample: uninvolved lung tissue not adjacent to the tumor. The source is a human donor with non-small cell lung cancer. The CDR3 runs from the conserved cysteine through the conserved F or W. D genes are given only for firm matches. The listing skips clone size in some rows; elsewhere it reads once, few, many or a size class.

clone_size: NA
v_call: TRBV27
d_call: NA
j_call: TRBJ1-1
cdr3_nt: TGTGCCAGCAGGACCGGCGGCCAGAACACTGAAGCTTTCTTT
cdr3_aa: CASRTGGQNTEAFF

clone_size: few
v_call: TRBV7-3
d_call: NA
j_call: TRBJ1-5
cdr3_nt: TGTGCCAGCAGCTTCGGGGAGGGACAGCCCCAGCATTTT
cdr3_aa: CASSFGEGQPQHF

clone_size: once
v_call: TRBV6-5
d_call: NA
j_call: TRBJ2-7
cdr3_nt: TGTGCCAGCAGCCCCGAATTTACCTACGAGCAGTACTTC
cdr3_aa: CASSPEFTYEQYF

clone_size: once
v_call: TRBV7-2
d_call: TRBD1
j_call: TRBJ1-1
cdr3_nt: TGTGCCAGCAGCCCCCGACAGGGAGGCACTGAAGCTTTCTTT
cdr3_aa: CASSPRQGGTEAFF

clone_size: NA
v_call: TRBV7-9
d_call: NA
j_call: TRBJ1-4
cdr3_nt: TGTGCCAGCAGCACAGGGTGGGAAAAACTGTTTTTT
cdr3_aa: CASSTGWEKLFF

clone_size: NA
v_call: TRBV7-3
d_call: NA
j_call: TRBJ1-1
cdr3_nt: TGTGCCAGCAGCGAGGGACGGTCCACTGAAGCTTTCTTT
cdr3_aa: CASSEGRSTEAFF

clone_size: NA
v_call: TRBV30
d_call: TRBD2
j_call: TRBJ2-1
cdr3_nt: TGTGCCTGGAGTGTACGGGGACTAGGGTTTCGAGAGCAGTTCTTC
cdr3_aa: CAWSVRGLGFREQFF

clone_size: NA
v_call: TRBV5-1
d_call: NA
j_call: TRBJ2-5
cdr3_nt: TGCGCCAGCAGCTCCCAAGAGACCCAGTACTTC
cdr3_aa: CASSSQETQYF

clone_size: NA
v_call: TRBV7-9
d_call: TRBD1
j_call: TRBJ2-4
cdr3_nt: TGTGCCAGCAGCGTTCCGGGACAGGGGAAGAACATTCAGTACTTC
cdr3_aa: CASSVPGQGKNIQYF

clone_size: NA
v_call: TRBV5-1
d_call: NA
j_call: TRBJ1-2
cdr3_nt: TGCGCCAGCAGCCTGTTATGGACAGACCAGGGTGGCTACACCTTC
cdr3_aa: CASSLLWTDQGGYTF

clone_size: NA
v_call: TRBV19
d_call: NA
j_call: TRBJ2-7
cdr3_nt: TGTGCCAGTAGCCACCCCACGCGGCTTAACTCCTACGAGCAGTACTTC
cdr3_aa: CASSHPTRLNSYEQYF

clone_size: NA
v_call: TRBV4-2
d_call: TRBD2
j_call: TRBJ2-3
cdr3_nt: TGTGCCAGCAGCCAAGATAAGCTAGCGGGGGTCCTGACGCAGTATTTT
cdr3_aa: CASSQDKLAGVLTQYF

clone_size: NA
v_call: TRBV10-3
d_call: NA
j_call: TRBJ1-5
cdr3_nt: TGTGCCATCAGTGAGTCTATGGACCTGCAGCCCCAGCATTTT
cdr3_aa: CAISESMDLQPQHF

clone_size: NA
v_call: TRBV9
d_call: NA
j_call: TRBJ2-2
cdr3_nt: TGTGCCAGCAGCGTAGGGTGGGCAGTGAACACCGGGGAGCTGTTTTTT
cdr3_aa: CASSVGWAVNTGELFF

clone_size: few
v_call: TRBV4-2
d_call: TRBD1
j_call: TRBJ2-2
cdr3_nt: TGTGCCAGCAGCCAAGGGACAGGCTGGAACACCGGGGAGCTGTTTTTT
cdr3_aa: CASSQGTGWNTGELFF

clone_size: NA
v_call: TRBV9
d_call: TRBD2
j_call: TRBJ2-3
cdr3_nt: TGTGCCAGCAGCTGGGGGACTAGCGCAGATACGCAGTATTTT
cdr3_aa: CASSWGTSADTQYF

clone_size: NA
v_call: TRBV11-2
d_call: NA
j_call: TRBJ2-5
cdr3_nt: TGTGCCAGCACCAAAGGGGGGGCACTGGAGAAAGAGACCCAGTACTTC
cdr3_aa: CASTKGGALEKETQYF

clone_size: few
v_call: TRBV6-4
d_call: NA
j_call: TRBJ1-6
cdr3_nt: TGTGCCAGCAGTGAACAGGCTAATTCACCCCTCCACTTT
cdr3_aa: CASSEQANSPLHF

clone_size: NA
v_call: TRBV6-5
d_call: NA
j_call: TRBJ2-3
cdr3_nt: TGTGCCAGCAGTTACTCGACCGTCACAGATACGCAGTATTTT
cdr3_aa: CASSYSTVTDTQYF

clone_size: NA
v_call: TRBV6-9
d_call: NA
j_call: TRBJ1-1
cdr3_nt: TGTGCCAGCAATCTACAACGGGAGCTGAACACTGAAGCTTTCTTT
cdr3_aa: CASNLQRELNTEAFF

clone_size: NA
v_call: TRBV12-5
d_call: TRBD1
j_call: TRBJ1-3
cdr3_nt: TGTGCTAGTGGTTTAACCGGGACAGTCGAAAGGAACACCATATATTTT
cdr3_aa: CASGLTGTVERNTIYF

clone_size: few
v_call: TRBV15
d_call: NA
j_call: TRBJ2-7
cdr3_nt: TGTGCCACCAGCAGAGACATATCCCTGGCGGGGCCGGAGGGCGAGCAGTACTTC
cdr3_aa: CATSRDISLAGPEGEQYF

clone_size: NA
v_call: TRBV6-4
d_call: NA
j_call: TRBJ1-4
cdr3_nt: TGTGCCAGCAGCGACTCTGGGGGGGAGGGATCTAATGAAAAACTGTTTTTT
cdr3_aa: CASSDSGGEGSNEKLFF

clone_size: NA
v_call: TRBV6-4
d_call: NA
j_call: TRBJ2-3
cdr3_nt: TGTGCCAGCAGTGTTATGGCGGACTCTAGCACAGATACGCAGTATTTT
cdr3_aa: CASSVMADSSTDTQYF

clone_size: NA
v_call: TRBV5-4
d_call: NA
j_call: TRBJ1-3
cdr3_nt: TGTGCCAGCAGCTTGGGGTCCGCCCGGGCAGACTCTGGAAACACCATATATTTT
cdr3_aa: CASSLGSARADSGNTIYF

clone_size: NA
v_call: TRBV6-1
d_call: NA
j_call: TRBJ2-5
cdr3_nt: TGTGCCAGCAGTGGTCAGGGGCTTCTTGGGGAGACCCAGTACTTC
cdr3_aa: CASSGQGLLGETQYF

clone_size: NA
v_call: TRBV11-3
d_call: TRBD2
j_call: TRBJ2-2
cdr3_nt: TGTGCCAGCAGCTTAGTAGCGGGGGACATAACCGGGGAGCTGTTTTTT
cdr3_aa: CASSLVAGDITGELFF

clone_size: NA
v_call: TRBV5-4
d_call: NA
j_call: TRBJ2-1
cdr3_nt: TGTGCCAGCAGCTTGGAACTAAACTCCTACAATGAGCAGTTCTTC
cdr3_aa: CASSLELNSYNEQFF

clone_size: NA
v_call: TRBV7-2
d_call: NA
j_call: TRBJ2-7
cdr3_nt: TGTGCCAGCAGCCTCTCATACAGGGCAAGCTACGAGCAGTACTTC
cdr3_aa: CASSLSYRASYEQYF

clone_size: NA
v_call: TRBV9
d_call: TRBD1
j_call: TRBJ2-7
cdr3_nt: TGTGCCAGCAGCGTACAGGGGGCAGCCCCCTACGAGCAGTACTTC
cdr3_aa: CASSVQGAAPYEQYF

clone_size: NA
v_call: TRBV7-3
d_call: NA
j_call: TRBJ2-5
cdr3_nt: TGTGCCAGCAGCTTAGGGTTTGGAGAGACCCAGTACTTC
cdr3_aa: CASSLGFGETQYF

clone_size: once
v_call: TRBV5-6
d_call: NA
j_call: TRBJ2-6
cdr3_nt: TGTGCCAGCAGCCCTCCGAATACTGGGGCCAACGTCCTGACTTTC
cdr3_aa: CASSPPNTGANVLTF

clone_size: NA
v_call: TRBV6-6
d_call: NA
j_call: TRBJ1-6
cdr3_nt: TGTGCCAGCACCCCTAGGGATTCACCCCTCCACTTT
cdr3_aa: CASTPRDSPLHF

clone_size: NA
v_call: TRBV30
d_call: TRBD2
j_call: TRBJ2-3
cdr3_nt: TGTGCCTGGAGTGTTAGCGGGGGGGTTGGAGATACGCAGTATTTT
cdr3_aa: CAWSVSGGVGDTQYF

clone_size: NA
v_call: TRBV5-4
d_call: TRBD1
j_call: TRBJ2-7
cdr3_nt: TGTGCCAGCAGCTTGGGGGGACAGGCCATCTACGAGCAGTACTTC
cdr3_aa: CASSLGGQAIYEQYF

clone_size: NA
v_call: TRBV7-2
d_call: NA
j_call: TRBJ2-7
cdr3_nt: TGTGCCAGCAGCTTAGACAGCGGCGCACCCTACGAGCAGTACTTC
cdr3_aa: CASSLDSGAPYEQYF

clone_size: NA
v_call: TRBV5-6
d_call: NA
j_call: TRBJ1-2
cdr3_nt: TGTGCCAGCAGCTTGACGGCAGGTTCCCTGGCTGGCTACACCTTC
cdr3_aa: CASSLTAGSLAGYTF

clone_size: NA
v_call: TRBV7-2
d_call: TRBD2
j_call: TRBJ2-3
cdr3_nt: TGTGCCAGCAGCACCCAACCGACTAGCTCAGATACGCAGTATTTT
cdr3_aa: CASSTQPTSSDTQYF

clone_size: NA
v_call: TRBV29-1
d_call: NA
j_call: TRBJ2-7
cdr3_nt: TGCAGCGTTGGGACCGGGCCCTACGAGCAGTACTTC
cdr3_aa: CSVGTGPYEQYF

clone_size: NA
v_call: TRBV7-2
d_call: TRBD1
j_call: TRBJ1-1
cdr3_nt: TGTGCCAGCAGTCAAAACAGGGGTTTAGTAGCTTTCTTT
cdr3_aa: CASSQNRGLVAFF

clone_size: NA
v_call: TRBV7-9
d_call: TRBD1
j_call: TRBJ2-1
cdr3_nt: TGTGCCAGCAGTCCACAGGGACAGAGCTCCTACAATGAGCAGTTCTTC
cdr3_aa: CASSPQGQSSYNEQFF

clone_size: NA
v_call: TRBV30
d_call: NA
j_call: TRBJ2-2
cdr3_nt: TGTGCCTGGAGTGTGATTGGCACCGGGGAGCTGTTTTTT
cdr3_aa: CAWSVIGTGELFF

clone_size: NA
v_call: TRBV12-5
d_call: TRBD1
j_call: TRBJ2-3
cdr3_nt: TGTGCTAGTGGTTTGGGACAGGGGTTCTCAGATACGCAGTATTTT
cdr3_aa: CASGLGQGFSDTQYF

clone_size: NA
v_call: TRBV5-6
d_call: NA
j_call: TRBJ2-2
cdr3_nt: TGTGCCAGCAGCTTGGCCCTTGGCCGGACAGATAACACCGGGGAGCTGTTTTTT
cdr3_aa: CASSLALGRTDNTGELFF

clone_size: NA
v_call: TRBV7-2
d_call: TRBD2
j_call: TRBJ2-1
cdr3_nt: TGTGCCAGCAGCTCCCCGGGGGGCAATGAGCAGTTCTTC
cdr3_aa: CASSSPGGNEQFF

clone_size: NA
v_call: TRBV4-3
d_call: TRBD2
j_call: TRBJ2-4
cdr3_nt: TGCGCCAGCAGCCAAGAATTCGGAGCGGGGGGTTTAGCCAAAAACATTCAGTACTTC
cdr3_aa: CASSQEFGAGGLAKNIQYF

clone_size: NA
v_call: TRBV4-3
d_call: NA
j_call: TRBJ1-2
cdr3_nt: TGCGCCAGCAGCCAAGGAAACAGGGACAACTATGGCTACACCTTC
cdr3_aa: CASSQGNRDNYGYTF

clone_size: few
v_call: TRBV5-1
d_call: TRBD2
j_call: TRBJ2-1
cdr3_nt: TGCGCCAGCAGCCCCACCGGGACTAGCGGGGGTAGTGCCTACAATGAGCAGTTCTTC
cdr3_aa: CASSPTGTSGGSAYNEQFF

clone_size: once
v_call: TRBV4-3
d_call: NA
j_call: TRBJ2-7
cdr3_nt: TGCGCCAGCAGCCAAGAGCTGAAAGGGCGCGAGCAGTACTTC
cdr3_aa: CASSQELKGREQYF